Below, 27 T cell receptor beta chains from the same sample are listed, as sequenced in a study of blood T cell repertoires in COVID-19. Profiled with immunoSEQ multiplex PCR; TCRdb holds only in-frame clones, not every one. The sample yields some 30,000 clones, approximately 89% seen once. Sequencing was carried out using peripheral blood. The receptor source for this set is an elderly man with acute or convalescent COVID-19.

The chain recombines TRBV7-9 with TRBJ2-5, with D unclear. Germline values: CDR1 SEHNR, CDR2 FQNEAQ (reference sequence). V lost 1 base and J 0 bases, leaving 3 bases between the germline ends. The CDR3 is 13 amino acids. The CDR3 is CASSLGHQETQYF. The CDR3 nucleotides read TGTGCCAGCAGCTTAGGGCACCAAGAGACCCAGTACTTC.

The chain employs TRBV19 and TRBJ2-7; D perhaps matches TRBD2 (5 bases). CDR1 LNHDA and CDR2 SQIVND come from the germline V gene (reference sequence). V gave up 5 bases and J gave up 3 bases, with 20 bases separating them. The CDR3 spans 16 residues. In DNA form, the CDR3 reads TGTGCCAGTAGTCCAAACATACTAGTCGGGGACTACGAGCAGTACTTC. Residues: CASSPNILVGDYEQYF.

This chain uses TRBV10-1 with TRBJ1-2, with D possibly being TRBD1 (5 bases). The CDR3 consists of 13 residues. Trimming took off 3 bases at V and 0 bases at J, with 5 bases between the two ends. Germline V gives CDR1 WNHNN, CDR2 SYGVQD (reference sequence). CDR3 DNA: TGCGCCAGCAGTGAACAGGCTAACTATGGCTACACCTTC. It specifies CASSEQANYGYTF.

The V gene is TRBV27, the J gene TRBJ2-3; 9 positions match TRBD2. CDR1 and CDR2 from the germline V gene are MNHEY and SMNVEV (reference sequence). J was trimmed by 5 bases and V by 4 bases; bases with no gene match: 13. The CDR3 runs to 17 residues. The CDR3, as DNA: TGTGCCAGCAGTTCCCCCTGGATAGCGGGAGCGCGAGATACGCAGTATTTT. Amino acids: CASSSPWIAGARDTQYF.

The CDR3 nucleotides read TGTGCCACCAGTGATTTGCTAGCGGGTCGACAAGAGACCCAGTACTTC. Encoded protein: CATSDLLAGRQETQYF. This chain connects TRBV24-1 to TRBJ2-5; 8 bases are shared with TRBD2. Germline assignment: CDR1 KGHDR and CDR2 SFDVKD. The V gene end was trimmed by 0 bases and the J gene end by 2 bases; junction bases not matched to a gene: 4. This CDR3 spans 16 amino acids.

This clone showed up just a few times. J is TRBJ2-3 and V is TRBV4-1, with TRBD2 matching over 9 bases. The V gene end was trimmed by 4 bases and the J gene end by 3 bases; junction bases not matched to a gene: 11. Germline loops: CDR1 MGHRA, CDR2 YSYEKL. The CDR3 loop spans 17 amino acids. Here the CDR3 DNA reads TGCGCCAGCAGCCGCTTCCTCTGGCGGGAGGGGACAGATACGCAGTATTTT. This codes for CASSRFLWREGTDTQYF.

The chain couples TRBV11-3 to TRBJ2-1, with 7 bases identical to TRBD1. Germline V gene lookup returns CDR1 SGHNT and CDR2 YENEEA. V shed 2 bases and J 6 bases; nucleotides not matched to a gene: 4. The CDR3 spans 14 residues. The CDR3 is CASSLLSGGNEQFF. CDR3 nucleotide sequence: TGTGCCAGCAGCTTATTATCAGGGGGCAATGAGCAGTTCTTC.

V is TRBV7-9 and J is TRBJ1-2; D remains ambiguous. CDR1 and CDR2 (germline): SEHNR, FQNEAQ (reference sequence). The V end lost 1 base, the J end lost 5 bases, and 5 bases lay between the germline ends. The CDR3 length is 12 residues. CDR3 sequence: CASSLDKYGYTF. As DNA, the CDR3 is TGTGCCAGCAGCTTAGACAAGTATGGCTACACCTTC.

J is TRBJ2-7 and V is TRBV7-9, with 9 bases aligning to TRBD1. Germline V gives CDR1 SEHNR, CDR2 FQNEAQ (reference sequence). This CDR3 has 14 amino acids. V was clipped by 5 bases and J by 5 bases; unmatched bases: 7. The CDR3 coding sequence is TGTGCCAGCAGCCTGACAGGGGGATCCCACGAGCAGTACTTC. Translation gives CASSLTGGSHEQYF.

The chain couples TRBV7-9 to TRBJ2-7, with TRBD2 as a possible D gene (6 bases). The CDR3 loop spans 14 amino acids. The V and J ends lost 8 bases and 5 bases respectively, with 19 bases between them. Germline assignment: CDR1 SEHNR and CDR2 FQNEAQ (reference sequence). CDR3 sequence (DNA): TGTGCCAGCGCACCCGGACGGGGGAGCGACGAGCAGTACTTC. As protein: CASAPGRGSDEQYF.

The chain carries TRBV5-4 and TRBJ1-1; tentatively, D is TRBD1 (6 bases). Germline loops: CDR1 SGHNT, CDR2 YYREEE (reference sequence). CDR3 length equals 13 residues. Between the trimmed V and J ends, which lost 5 bases and 2 bases, there was a span of 10 bases. CDR3 in amino acids: CASSRDINTEAFF. The CDR3 nucleotides read TGTGCCAGCAGTCGGGACATCAACACTGAAGCTTTCTTT.

A few counts support this clone. This rearrangement joins TRBV20-1 to TRBJ2-5, with D uncertain. Trimming cost V 3 bases and J 4 bases, with 18 bases left between them. CDR1 DFQATT and CDR2 SNEGSKA come from the germline V gene (reference sequence). This CDR3 is 15 amino acids long. The CDR3 DNA reads as TGCAGTGCTAGTGACCCCCCCCGTACTGGAGAGACCCAGTACTTC. This translates into CSASDPPRTGETQYF.

The rearrangement joins TRBV29-1 to TRBJ1-3; no clear D gene. In germline, CDR1 is SQVTM, CDR2 ANQGSEA. V was pared by 6 bases and J by 1 base, with 7 bases between. The CDR3 spans 12 residues. This CDR3 reads CSVSLSGNTIYF. CDR3 nucleotides: TGCAGCGTCTCTCTGTCTGGAAACACCATATATTTT.

This chain connects TRBV12-5 to TRBJ2-2, with 11 nucleotides matching TRBD1. V lost 6 bases, J lost 6 bases, and 6 bases stayed unmatched. Germline assignment: CDR1 LGHNT and CDR2 FRNRAP. The CDR3 is made up of 15 amino acids. Here the CDR3 DNA reads TGTGCTAGTGGGACCGGGACAGGGGGGGCCGGGGAGCTGTTTTTT. Translated, it gives CASGTGTGGAGELFF. Together with reference TRBV12-5 and TRBJ2-2, the CDR3 gives the full variable domain: DARVTQTPRHKVTEMGQEVTMRCQPILGHNTVFWYRQTMMQGLELLAYFRNRAPLDDSGMPKDRFSAEMPDATLATLKIQPSEPRDSAVYFCASGTGTGGAGELFFGEGSRLTVL.

This rearrangement joins TRBV7-9 to TRBJ2-5; weak D call: TRBD2 (5 bases). V lost 1 base and J 5 bases, leaving 8 bases between the germline ends. This CDR3 contains 13 residues. Germline loops: CDR1 SEHNR, CDR2 FQNEAQ (reference sequence). This CDR3 is CASSLVGGETQYF. CDR3 sequence (DNA): TGTGCCAGCAGCTTAGTTGGCGGGGAGACCCAGTACTTC. Supplemented by reference TRBV7-9 and TRBJ2-5, the full variable domain reads DTGVSQNPRHKITKRGQNVTFRCDPISEHNRLYWYRQTLGQGPEFLTYFQNEAQLEKSRLLSDRFSAERPKGSFSTLEIQRTEQGDSAMYLCASSLVGGETQYFGPGTRLLVL.

The chain is built from TRBV5-1 and TRBJ2-7; 7 bases are shared with TRBD1. Germline CDR1 is SGHRS and CDR2 is YFSETQ. V shed 1 base, J shed 2 bases, and the junction held 3 bases outside the gene matches. The CDR3 is made up of 14 amino acids. In nucleotides, the CDR3 is TGCGCCAGCAGCTTGACGACAGGGCCCTACGAGCAGTACTTC. Translation: CASSLTTGPYEQYF. The full variable domain, completed using reference TRBV5-1 and TRBJ2-7, is KAGVTQTPRYLIKTRGQQVTLSCSPISGHRSVSWYQQTPGQGLQFLFEYFSETQRNKGNFPGRFSGRQFSNSRSEMNVSTLELGDSALYLCASSLTTGPYEQYFGPGTRLTVT.

The chain combines TRBV7-9 with TRBJ2-1; 7 bases match TRBD2. Germline V gene data show CDR1 as SEHNR and CDR2 as FQNEAQ (reference sequence). Germline trimming cut 4 bases from V and 7 bases from J; bases unmatched to any gene: 10. There are 15 residues in the CDR3. In DNA, the CDR3 is TGTGCCAGCAGCTGGATTTTGGGGGGGTTTAATGAGCAGTTCTTC. Protein product: CASSWILGGFNEQFF.

This clone occurred once. The V and J genes are TRBV7-9 and TRBJ1-1; 7 bases agree with TRBD1. CDR1 SEHNR and CDR2 FQNEAQ come from the germline V gene (reference sequence). J lost 5 bases, V lost 2 bases, and 2 bases had no gene match. The CDR3 consists of 13 residues. In DNA, the CDR3 is TGTGCCAGCAGCTTAAGACAGGGTACTGAAGCTTTCTTT. Encoded protein: CASSLRQGTEAFF.

The chain recombines TRBV7-9 with TRBJ1-2, with 9 bases identical to TRBD1. The V gene's germline CDR1 is SEHNR and CDR2 FQNEAQ (reference sequence). The CDR3 has 14 amino acids. V was pared by 10 bases and J by 5 bases, with 11 bases of the junction left unmatched. This CDR3 is CAIPQQGARYGYTF. The DNA of the CDR3 is TGTGCCATCCCCCAACAGGGGGCGCGGTATGGCTACACCTTC.

CDR3 DNA: TGCGCCAGCAGCCACCGACAGGGTGTGAGTGGAAACACCATATATTTT. The encoded protein is CASSHRQGVSGNTIYF. The chain employs TRBV4-1 and TRBJ1-3; 7 nucleotides match TRBD1. J was trimmed by 3 bases and V by 3 bases; bases with no gene match: 8. This CDR3 has 16 residues. In germline, CDR1 is MGHRA, CDR2 YSYEKL.

This chain links TRBV24-1 with TRBJ2-7, with 7 bases identical to TRBD2. V dropped 9 bases and J dropped 2; count of bases not matched to a gene: 9. Germline V lookup: CDR1 KGHDR, CDR2 SFDVKD. The CDR3 covers 14 residues. CDR3 residues: CATGGWAGAYEQYF. CDR3 nucleotide sequence: TGTGCCACCGGGGGATGGGCGGGGGCCTACGAGCAGTACTTC.

The rearrangement joins TRBV11-2 to TRBJ2-7, with 9 bases fitting TRBD2. The CDR3 totals 16 residues. Germline CDR1 is SGHAT and CDR2 is FQNNGV. V shed 0 bases and J 2 bases; nucleotides not matched to a gene: 5. CDR3 sequence (DNA): TGTGCCAGCAGCTTAGATCCAGCGGGAGGCACCTACGAGCAGTACTTC. Its translation is CASSLDPAGGTYEQYF.

This chain links TRBV5-8 with TRBJ1-1, with D unclear. CDR3 length: 17 amino acids. CDR1 and CDR2 from the germline V gene are SGHTS and YDEGEE. V was clipped by 0 bases and J by 0 bases, with 15 bases between them. The CDR3 loop reads CASSLVWRERVNTEAFF. The CDR3 bases are TGTGCCAGCAGCTTGGTTTGGCGGGAGAGGGTGAACACTGAAGCTTTCTTT.

J is TRBJ2-1 and V is TRBV7-2, with D possibly matching TRBD1 (6 bases). Trimming left V 5 bases short and J 2 bases short, with 19 bases between. In germline, CDR1 is SGHTA, CDR2 FQGNSA. The CDR3 consists of 17 residues. The CDR3 DNA reads as TGTGCCAGCAGCAAAAGAGGGACACATGAGGCCTACAATGAGCAGTTCTTC. Translating gives CASSKRGTHEAYNEQFF.

The chain links TRBV10-2 to TRBJ2-1, with 10 bases matching TRBD2. The germline V gene encodes CDR1 WSHSY and CDR2 SAAADI. The CDR3 runs to 13 residues. The ends lost 6 bases at V and 6 bases at J; junction bases unmatched: 2. CDR3 loop: CASSIAGGNEQFF. The CDR3 DNA sequence: TGCGCCAGCAGCATAGCGGGGGGCAATGAGCAGTTCTTC.

The rearrangement uses TRBV24-1 and TRBJ2-2, with 7 bases matching TRBD2. The CDR3 is 15 residues long. CDR1 KGHDR and CDR2 SFDVKD come from the germline V gene. The junction had 6 bases not matched to a gene; V was cut back by 2 bases and J by 7 bases. The CDR3 region has the DNA TGTGCCACCAGTGATTGGCGGGAGAGGGACGGGGAGCTGTTTTTT. This sequence encodes CATSDWRERDGELFF.

CDR3 amino acids: CASSLGVGQANTGELFF. CDR3 in DNA: TGTGCCAGCAGCTTGGGGGTGGGACAGGCGAACACCGGGGAGCTGTTTTTT. This chain links TRBV7-8 with TRBJ2-2; the match to TRBD1 covers 8 bases. V was clipped by 3 bases and J by 0 bases; unmatched bases: 6. The V gene's germline CDR1 is SGHVS and CDR2 FQNEAQ. This CDR3 has 17 residues. Looking up the rest from reference TRBV7-8 and TRBJ2-2 gives the full variable domain: GAGVSQSPRYKVAKRGQDVALRCDPISGHVSLFWYQQALGQGPEFLTYFQNEAQLDKSGLPSDRFFAERPEGSVSTLKIQRTQQEDSAVYLCASSLGVGQANTGELFFGEGSRLTVL.